A few counts support the clone carrying this TCR beta chain. Its target is unknown. The germline V gene encodes CDR1 WNHNN and CDR2 SYGVQD (reference sequence). V gave up 10 bases and J gave up 6 bases, with 16 bases separating them. This CDR3 spans 12 amino acids. These data belong to a study of identical twins. Study observations and caveats: Twins shared beta out-of-frame sequences in excess, but this excess was weaker. A lower insertion count was a feature of abundant cord blood beta clonotypes, with no such feature in memory repertoires.

TCRdb itself ran the 5' RACE reads through MiXCR, one entry per CDR3 protein. The sample includes roughly 750,000 distinct CDR3 sequences, less than 25% seen only once; the top ten take around 4.5%. The sample was also linked to a second study, of T cells expressing NK-cell markers. That paper notes: The authors derived TCR beta repertoires from sorted CD3+CD56+NKG2C+, CD3+CD56+NKG2C- and CD3+CD56-NKG2C+ T cells.

Sequencing was performed on PBMCs. The genes are TRBV10-1 and TRBJ2-7, with D unresolved. The receptor comes from a woman aged 18-35 years in good health. The CDR3 protein is CATQAIGGEQYF. The CDR3 DNA follows: TGCGCCACCCAGGCGATAGGCGGCGAGCAGTACTTC.